The 6 T cell receptor beta chains below were found in one sample sequenced in a study of blood T cell repertoires in COVID-19. Generated by immunoSEQ multiplex PCR, the TCRdb table keeps only in-frame clones and is missing some. The data hold hundreds of thousands of clones, with over 75% observed a single time. Sequencing input: peripheral blood. These receptors were obtained from a woman over 75 with acute or convalescent COVID-19.

The chain couples TRBV7-6 to TRBJ1-4; D perhaps matches TRBD1 (6 bases). Germline V gene sequence: CDR1 SGHVS, CDR2 FNYEAQ. This CDR3 spans 15 amino acids. Trimming removed 1 base from V and 3 bases from J, with 9 bases in between. The CDR3 coding sequence is TGTGCCAGCAGCTTAGGCAGGGGATCTAATGAAAAACTGTTTTTT. Its protein product is CASSLGRGSNEKLFF.

This clone was seen only a few times. The genes are TRBV19 and TRBJ1-5; 7 nucleotides agree with TRBD1. Germline loops: CDR1 LNHDA, CDR2 SQIVND (reference sequence). CDR3 length: 15 residues. Germline trimming cut 3 bases from V and 5 bases from J; bases unmatched to any gene: 7. For the CDR3, the DNA is TGTGCCAGTAGTATCTCCGGGACAGAATATCAGCCCCAGCATTTT. Translated: CASSISGTEYQPQHF. The complete variable domain, with remaining parts taken from reference TRBV19 and TRBJ1-5, reads DGGITQSPKYLFRKEGQNVTLSCEQNLNHDAMYWYRQDPGQGLRLIYYSQIVNDFQKGDIAEGYSVSREKKESFPLTVTSAQKNPTAFYLCASSISGTEYQPQHFGDGTRLSIL.

The chain combines TRBV7-8 with TRBJ2-3; TRBD1 aligns across 7 bases. Trimming at V came to 5 bases and at J to 4 bases, leaving 9 bases not matched to a gene. Germline CDR1 reads SGHVS; CDR2 reads FQNEAQ. CDR3 length: 15 amino acids. CDR3 protein: CASSLGQKGADTQYF. CDR3 bases: TGTGCCAGCAGCCTGGGACAGAAAGGGGCAGATACGCAGTATTTT.

The chain is built from TRBV3-1 (or the pseudogene TRBV3-2) and TRBJ1-2; 9 nucleotides agree with TRBD1. Germline V gives CDR1 LGHDT, CDR2 YNNKEL (reference sequence). This CDR3 is built from 16 residues. Trimming at V came to 2 bases and at J to 2 bases, leaving 6 bases not matched to a gene. The chain's CDR3 is CASSQPDRGFNYGYTF. The CDR3 DNA reads as TGTGCCAGCAGCCAACCCGACAGGGGGTTCAACTATGGCTACACCTTC.

The gene calls are TRBV30 and TRBJ1-3, with TRBD1 identical over 8 bases. V gave up 0 bases and J gave up 2 bases; unmatched junction bases: 3. Germline values: CDR1 GTSNPN, CDR2 SVGIG (reference sequence). The CDR3 totals 15 residues. The CDR3 nucleotides read TGTGCCTGGAGTGTAGAACAGGGGGCTGGAAACACCATATATTTT. This encodes CAWSVEQGAGNTIYF.

The V gene is TRBV5-1, the J gene TRBJ1-1; 11 nucleotides line up with TRBD1. Trimming at V came to 7 bases and at J to 4 bases, leaving 6 bases not matched to a gene. CDR1 is SGHRS and CDR2 is YFSETQ in the germline V gene. The CDR3 covers 14 residues. CDR3 sequence (DNA): TGCGCCAGCGGGACAGGGGGTTCAGGCACTGAAGCTTTCTTT. This gives the protein CASGTGGSGTEAFF.